This T cell receptor (beta chain) was obtained from a study of cytomegalovirus exposure and HLA in healthy donors. After removal of 6 bases from V and 5 bases from J, the junction contained 4 bases not matched to a gene. CDR1 SGHTS and CDR2 YDEGEE come from the germline V gene. The CDR3 is made up of 14 amino acids. The study sampled nominally healthy donors, though unrecorded immune exposures were likely. The PCR had 60 Vbeta and 13 Jbeta primers. The method was immunoSEQ multiplex PCR; TCRdb's version includes in-frame clones alone and lacks a portion of them. Here the sample spans roughly 150,000 clones, roughly 70% being singletons.

Sequencing was performed on PBMCs. The rearrangement links TRBV5-8 to TRBJ1-5; 11 bases match TRBD1. The receptor's source is a man aged 25-40 years in good health and CMV-seronegative. As DNA, the CDR3 is TGTGCCAGCAACGGGGGACAGGGGGATCAGCCCCAGCATTTT. Translating gives CASNGGQGDQPQHF.